Listed below are T cell receptor beta chains from one sample, sequenced in a study of metastatic and nonmetastatic thyroid tumors. MiXCR re-clonotyped the PCR reads for TCRdb. Of about 53,000 clones listed, approximately 22% are singletons. Material for sequencing was blood. Receptors were obtained from a female donor with papillary thyroid cancer or a benign thyroid nodule (not recorded which). Some clones in this sample may be carry-over from other donors' samples. CDR3s include the opening cysteine and the closing phenylalanine or tryptophan. Fields, in order: J gene, D gene, V gene, clone size, CDR3 DNA, CDR3 protein. D genes are given only for firm matches. Only part of the rows carry a size: once, few, many, or a class if the clone is expanded.

J: TRBJ2-7; D: NA; V: TRBV28; size: many; DNA: TGTGCCAGCAGTTTAGGCGGGCAGGGGTACGAGCAGTACTTC; CDR3: CASSLGGQGYEQYF
J: TRBJ2-1; D: NA; V: TRBV27; size: many; DNA: TGTGCCAGCAGGGACCAGACACTAGGGGGTGGTGAGCAGTTCTTC; CDR3: CASRDQTLGGGEQFF
J: TRBJ2-5; D: NA; V: TRBV19; size: many; DNA: TGTGCCAGTAGTCCAGGAGAGACCCAGTACTTC; CDR3: CASSPGETQYF
J: TRBJ1-3; D: NA; V: TRBV30; size: NA; DNA: TGTGCCTGGAGTGTTCGGACCTCTGGAAACACCATATATTTT; CDR3: CAWSVRTSGNTIYF
J: TRBJ2-4; D: NA; V: TRBV12-3/TRBV12-4; size: many; DNA: TGTGCCAGCAGTGGGGGTATTGGCAAAAACATTCAGTACTTC; CDR3: CASSGGIGKNIQYF
J: TRBJ2-1; D: NA; V: TRBV7-8; size: NA; DNA: TGTGCCAGCAGCCAAGGGGTACTTCAGTGTGCGTACAATGAGCAGTTCTTC; CDR3: CASSQGVLQCAYNEQFF
J: TRBJ2-1; D: NA; V: TRBV5-1; size: many; DNA: TGCGCCAGCAGCGGGATCCGTGGCAACAATGAGCAGTTCTTC; CDR3: CASSGIRGNNEQFF
J: TRBJ2-7; D: TRBD2; V: TRBV5-1; size: few; DNA: TGCGCCAGCACCCCTGGGGCTAGCGGGAGATACGAGCAGTACTTC; CDR3: CASTPGASGRYEQYF
J: TRBJ1-2; D: NA; V: TRBV30; size: NA; DNA: TGTGCCTGGAGTACAACCTCGACCGTGGGTGGCTACACCTTC; CDR3: CAWSTTSTVGGYTF
J: TRBJ2-5; D: TRBD1; V: TRBV19; size: many; DNA: TGTGCCAGTAGTATAGGACAGGGATACCAAGAGACCCAGTACTTC; CDR3: CASSIGQGYQETQYF
J: TRBJ1-2; D: NA; V: TRBV28; size: many; DNA: TGTGCCAGCAGTTTTGTGGGGGGAGGCGGGTCGGGCTACACCTTC; CDR3: CASSFVGGGGSGYTF
J: TRBJ2-2; D: NA; V: TRBV6-2/TRBV6-3; size: many; DNA: TGTGCCAGCAGTCCTAGGACAGATCCCACCGGGGAGCTGTTTTTT; CDR3: CASSPRTDPTGELFF
J: TRBJ2-3; D: TRBD2; V: TRBV24-1; size: many; DNA: TGTGCCACCAGTGACCCCGGACTAGCGGCAAGCACAGATACGCAGTATTTT; CDR3: CATSDPGLAASTDTQYF
J: TRBJ1-1; D: TRBD1; V: TRBV19; size: many; DNA: TGTGCCAGTAGTGGACAGGGGGCAAATACTGAAGCTTTCTTT; CDR3: CASSGQGANTEAFF
J: TRBJ2-3; D: TRBD2; V: TRBV11-2; size: NA; DNA: TGTGCCAGCGTGGGCACTAGCGGGGGCTCGATAGATACGCAGTATTTT; CDR3: CASVGTSGGSIDTQYF
J: TRBJ2-7; D: NA; V: TRBV24-1; size: few; DNA: TGTGCCACTAGCCGACGGGGTTTCACGCCCTACGAGCAGTACTTC; CDR3: CATSRRGFTPYEQYF
J: TRBJ1-2; D: NA; V: TRBV24-1; size: many; DNA: TGTGCCACCAGTGATTCCAGATACTTAATCGGCTACACCTTC; CDR3: CATSDSRYLIGYTF
J: TRBJ2-1; D: TRBD2; V: TRBV28; size: few; DNA: TGTGCCAGCAGTTTAGGAGAAGGGAGGGCCGTTGTGGATGAACAGTTCTTC; CDR3: CASSLGEGRAVVDEQFF
J: TRBJ2-2; D: TRBD2; V: TRBV3-1; size: many; DNA: TGTGCCAGCAGCCGGAGGACTAGCGGGAAGAACACCGGGGAGCTGTTTTTT; CDR3: CASSRRTSGKNTGELFF
J: TRBJ2-1; D: NA; V: TRBV6-1; size: NA; DNA: TGTGCCAGCATCGGCGGGATCTACAATGATCAGTTCTTC; CDR3: CASIGGIYNDQFF
J: TRBJ2-1; D: NA; V: TRBV7-3; size: NA; DNA: TGTGCCAGCAGCTTAATTTTAGCCCAGAGCGTATCGGATGAGCAGTTGTTC; CDR3: CASSLILAQSVSDEQLF
J: TRBJ1-1; D: NA; V: TRBV18; size: many; DNA: TGTGCCAGCGGGCGAGGGATGAACACTGAAGCTTTCTTT; CDR3: CASGRGMNTEAFF
J: TRBJ2-1; D: NA; V: TRBV7-2; size: many; DNA: TGTGCCAGCAGCTTAGGTTACGGATCCTACAATGAGCAGTTCTTC; CDR3: CASSLGYGSYNEQFF
J: TRBJ1-1; D: NA; V: TRBV11-1; size: many; DNA: TGTGCCAGCAGCCAAAATCGGGGTATATCCCTCACGAACACTGAAGCTTTCTTT; CDR3: CASSQNRGISLTNTEAFF
J: TRBJ2-5; D: TRBD1; V: TRBV5-1; size: NA; DNA: TGCGCCAGCAGCCTCGACAGGGGTGGGGAGACCCAGTACTTC; CDR3: CASSLDRGGETQYF
J: TRBJ2-7; D: NA; V: TRBV11-2; size: once; DNA: TGTGCCAGCAGCTTAGGGTTCGCGGAGTACTTC; CDR3: CASSLGFAEYF
J: TRBJ2-1; D: NA; V: TRBV5-1; size: once; DNA: TGCGCCAGCATCTGGGACATAGATCCAGGCAATGAGCAGTTCTTC; CDR3: CASIWDIDPGNEQFF
J: TRBJ2-1; D: NA; V: TRBV28; size: many; DNA: TGTGCCAGCAGTTTCATGCGGTCTTACAATGAGCAGTTCTTC; CDR3: CASSFMRSYNEQFF
J: TRBJ2-7; D: NA; V: TRBV4-1; size: many; DNA: TGCGCCAGCAGCCAAGATTTTGACAAATTCTACGAGCAGTACTTC; CDR3: CASSQDFDKFYEQYF
J: TRBJ2-1; D: NA; V: TRBV2; size: NA; DNA: TGTGACAGCAGCCCCGACAGGTACAATGAGCAGTTCTTC; CDR3: CDSSPDRYNEQFF
J: TRBJ2-3; D: NA; V: TRBV6-1; size: few; DNA: TGTGCCAGCAGTGAAGCGCGGCGTGACCAGTATTTT; CDR3: CASSEARRDQYF
J: TRBJ2-7; D: NA; V: TRBV3-1; size: many; DNA: TGTGCCAGCAGCAAAGAAGGGGGAAACGAGCAGTACTTC; CDR3: CASSKEGGNEQYF
J: TRBJ1-1; D: TRBD1; V: TRBV6-1; size: many; DNA: TGTGCCAGCCACAGGGGAAACACTGAAGCTTTCTTT; CDR3: CASHRGNTEAFF
J: TRBJ2-7; D: NA; V: TRBV20-1; size: many; DNA: TGCAGTGCTAGAAACCTTCAAGGAACCGAGCAGTACTTC; CDR3: CSARNLQGTEQYF
J: TRBJ2-1; D: NA; V: TRBV9; size: NA; DNA: TGTGCCAGCGGCGTAGGGTTGTCGGCGTTTCAGTTCTTC; CDR3: CASGVGLSAFQFF
J: TRBJ2-2; D: NA; V: TRBV5-6; size: NA; DNA: TGTGCCAGCAGCTTGGGACTATCGGGGACCGGGGAGCTGTTTTTT; CDR3: CASSLGLSGTGELFF